These 9 T cell receptor beta chains share one sample of origin, sequenced in a study of shared clonotypes between healthy human individuals. TCRdb's table, derived via immunoSEQ multiplex PCR, lists solely in-frame clones and lacks some. The sample shows about 110,000 clones, 68% of them seen only once. Sequencing input: memory CD8+ T cells sorted from blood. Subset of the sample: CD45RO+ cells pooled with CCR7-negative TemRA cells. The receptors originated from a woman in her twenties or thirties in good health.

With regard to this clone: A read error may explain this, as a much larger clone is one base away. It is unclear where the CDR3 begins or ends on the DNA, so no DNA is shown, and the CDR3 is as TCRdb lists it. The gene calls are TRBV21-1 and TRBJ2-7; the table's D gene call, TRBD1, was not cross checked with the DNA. TRBV21-1 is shown as a pseudogene. From its first to its last residue, the CDR3 has 15 amino acids. CDR3 region: CASSQVGTGAYEQYF.

CDR3 amino acids: CASSLGKGSNQPQHF. The CDR3, as DNA: TGTGCCAGCAGTTTGGGGAAGGGAAGCAATCAGCCCCAGCATTTT. The genes are TRBV28 and TRBJ1-5; no clear D gene. Germline lookup yields CDR1 MDHEN and CDR2 SYDVKM. The CDR3 is 15 amino acids. Trimming pared 3 bases from V and 1 base from J, leaving 10 bases between. The variable domain in full, with the rest retrieved from reference TRBV28 and TRBJ1-5, is DVKVTQSSRYLVKRTGEKVFLECVQDMDHENMFWYRQDPGLGLRLIYFSYDVKMKEKGDIPEGYSVSREKKERFSLILESASTNQTSMYLCASSLGKGSNQPQHFGDGTRLSIL.

CDR3 nucleotide sequence: TGTGCCAGCAGTTTGCTGTCAGACAGGGCAGAGCAGTACTTC. Its protein product is CASSLLSDRAEQYF. This chain uses TRBV28 with TRBJ2-7, with 7 bases fitting TRBD1. The CDR3 totals 14 residues. V was pared by 3 bases and J by 7 bases, with 9 bases of the junction left unmatched. Germline CDR1 is MDHEN and CDR2 is SYDVKM.

On this clone itself: With a far larger clone one base away, a read error is the likely cause. The rearrangement joins TRBV30 to TRBJ2-7; 15 positions match TRBD2. Losses at the gene ends were 1 base for V and 2 bases for J; bases not matched to a gene: 6. Germline loops: CDR1 GTSNPN, CDR2 SVGIG (reference sequence). The CDR3 totals 17 residues. The CDR3 here is CAWSAGTSGRSPYEQYF. The CDR3 DNA follows: TGTGCCTGGAGTGCCGGGACTAGCGGGAGGAGCCCCTACGAGCAGTACTTC.

A remark on this clone: The germline gene is not matched at one end of the junction; a read error may be the cause. The chain has TRBV5-1 and TRBJ2-5; D gene unclear. Germline CDR1 and CDR2: SGHRS and YFSETQ. CDR3 length equals 14 residues. CDR3 bases: TGTGCCAGCAGCATGGCAGATGTCCAAGAGACCCAGTACTTC. This encodes CASSMADVQETQYF.

The rearrangement links TRBV9 to TRBJ2-7; D is possibly TRBD1 or TRBD2 (6 bases each). This CDR3 has 15 residues. Germline CDR1 and CDR2: SGDLS and YYNGEE. The V gene lost 0 bases and the J gene lost 4 bases, with 14 bases spanning the gap. As DNA, the CDR3 is TGTGCCAGCAGCGTAGGGTCAGGAGGGGGTTACGAGCAGTACTTC. It yields the protein CASSVGSGGGYEQYF.

This clone has just a few counts. The rearrangement links TRBV11-2 to TRBJ2-5, with 7 bases lining up with TRBD1. The CDR3 is 16 residues long. Germline values: CDR1 SGHAT, CDR2 FQNNGV. With 1 base clipped from V and 5 bases from J, the junction kept 10 bases outside the gene matches. CDR3 DNA: TGTGCCAGCAGCTTAGCTCCAGGACAGGTCAGGGAGACCCAGTACTTC. This encodes CASSLAPGQVRETQYF.

The rearrangement joins TRBV28 to TRBJ1-2; D is perhaps TRBD1 (5 bases). The germline CDR1 and CDR2 sequences are MDHEN and SYDVKM. Trimming removed 6 bases at V and 4 bases at J, with 27 bases between. The CDR3 is 18 amino acids. The CDR3 DNA reads as TGTGCCAGCAGCCCTCTCCCGGGCCAAAGAATGGGACCCTATGGCTACACCTTC. Amino acids: CASSPLPGQRMGPYGYTF.

Many counts were recorded for this clone. The rearrangement uses TRBV5-6 and TRBJ2-1; D gene ambiguous. The CDR3 is made up of 15 amino acids. V was shortened by 0 bases and J by 0 bases, with 7 bases between the two germline ends. Germline-derived CDR1 and CDR2 are SGHDT and YYEEEE. This chain's CDR3 is CASSLEENSYNEQFF. CDR3 DNA sequence: TGTGCCAGCAGCTTGGAGGAGAACTCCTACAATGAGCAGTTCTTC.